One sample yielded the 26 T cell receptor beta chains listed below, sequenced in a study of control samples from healthy donors and cancer patients. Produced via immunoSEQ multiplex PCR; TCRdb's table is partial and in-frame only. The sample lists some 120,000 clones; 80% to 90% were seen once. The material sequenced was PBMCs. Receptor source: a woman between 45 and 65 years old with colorectal cancer.

The chain has TRBV19 and TRBJ2-4, with a weak D call TRBD2 (5 bases). Germline-derived CDR1 and CDR2 are LNHDA and SQIVND (reference sequence). Trimming pared 1 base from V and 1 base from J, leaving 11 bases between. The CDR3 extends over 16 amino acids. CDR3 sequence: CASSIGQPGAKNIQYF. CDR3 DNA sequence: TGTGCCAGTAGTATAGGGCAGCCGGGGGCCAAAAACATTCAGTACTTC. Looking up the rest from reference TRBV19 and TRBJ2-4 gives the full variable domain: DGGITQSPKYLFRKEGQNVTLSCEQNLNHDAMYWYRQDPGQGLRLIYYSQIVNDFQKGDIAEGYSVSREKKESFPLTVTSAQKNPTAFYLCASSIGQPGAKNIQYFGAGTRLSVL.

J is TRBJ2-7 and V is TRBV5-1; 12 bases are a match to TRBD1. CDR1 and CDR2 (germline): SGHRS, YFSETQ. The J segment lost 6 bases and the V segment lost 9 bases, leaving 10 bases of the junction unmatched. The CDR3 has 14 residues. CDR3 DNA: TGCGCCACTAAGGCAGGGACAGGGGGCGGCGAGCAGTACTTC. Translated: CATKAGTGGGEQYF.

The chain combines TRBV30 with TRBJ2-7, with D possibly TRBD1 on 6 matching bases. V was pared by 7 bases and J by 2 bases, with 12 bases between. This CDR3 region has 12 residues. CDR1 is GTSNPN and CDR2 is SVGIG in the germline V gene (reference sequence). CDR3 nucleotide sequence: TGTGCCTACCGGACAGAGGCCTACGAGCAGTACTTC. This sequence encodes CAYRTEAYEQYF.

The chain is built from TRBV27 and TRBJ2-7, with 7 bases fitting TRBD2. The CDR3 loop spans 19 amino acids. Losses at the gene ends were 5 bases for V and 5 bases for J; bases not matched to a gene: 24. Germline CDR1 reads MNHEY; CDR2 reads SMNVEV (reference sequence). The CDR3, as DNA: TGTGCCAGCAGTCCATATTCCCTGGTCACGGGACTAAGCGTCCACGAGCAGTACTTC. Protein product: CASSPYSLVTGLSVHEQYF.

The chain couples TRBV19 to TRBJ2-2; D remains unclear. V dropped 4 bases and J dropped 7 bases, with 10 bases sitting between them. The CDR3 is 13 residues long. Germline loops: CDR1 LNHDA, CDR2 SQIVND (reference sequence). This CDR3 reads CASSNESFGELFF. CDR3 DNA sequence: TGTGCCAGTAGTAACGAGAGCTTCGGGGAGCTGTTTTTT.

V gene TRBV7-2 combines with J gene TRBJ1-1; the D is unclear. V lost 2 bases, J lost 0 bases, and 16 bases lay in between. This CDR3 is built from 17 residues. Per the germline V gene, CDR1 is SGHTA and CDR2 is FQGNSA. The CDR3 here is CASSLTRLGRLNTEAFF. The DNA for the CDR3 is TGTGCCAGCAGCTTAACCCGGTTGGGCAGGCTGAACACTGAAGCTTTCTTT.

V is TRBV28 and J is TRBJ2-1; possibly TRBD1 or TRBD2 for D (7 bases each). The CDR3 loop spans 17 amino acids. Germline CDR1 MDHEN, CDR2 SYDVKM. Trimming pared 1 base from V and 7 bases from J, leaving 20 bases between. The CDR3 here is CASSLLRGREFYNEQFF. The CDR3 DNA is TGTGCCAGCAGTTTATTAAGGGGGCGGGAGTTTTATAATGAGCAGTTCTTC.

The gene calls are TRBV6-2 or TRBV6-3 and TRBJ2-1, with 12 bases matching TRBD2. Germline V CDR1 and CDR2: MNHEY, SVGEGT. J was trimmed by 2 bases and V by 5 bases; bases with no gene match: 7. This CDR3 contains 17 residues. The CDR3 nucleotides read TGTGCCAGCAGTAGGGGGACTAGCGGGCCCGCCTACAATGAGCAGTTCTTC. Translated, it gives CASSRGTSGPAYNEQFF.

This clone was seen more than once but under ten times. V gene TRBV28 combines with J gene TRBJ1-1; D uncertain. Trimming shortened V by 3 bases and J by 1 base, and 6 bases separated the two germline ends. The CDR3 is 13 amino acids. Germline loops: CDR1 MDHEN, CDR2 SYDVKM. CDR3 region: CASSFYQNTEAFF. CDR3 sequence (DNA): TGTGCCAGCAGTTTTTATCAGAACACTGAAGCTTTCTTT.

V and J are TRBV15 and TRBJ2-5; no reliable D call. Germline V CDR1 and CDR2: LNHNV, YYDKDF (reference sequence). Between the trimmed V and J ends, which lost 6 bases and 1 base, there was a span of 12 bases. This CDR3 spans 14 amino acids. CDR3 sequence: CATRRIAPQETQYF. DNA for the CDR3: TGTGCCACCAGACGGATCGCACCCCAAGAGACCCAGTACTTC. The whole variable domain, remainder taken from reference TRBV15 and TRBJ2-5, is DAMVIQNPRYQVTQFGKPVTLSCSQTLNHNVMYWYQQKSSQAPKLLFHYYDKDFNNEADTPDNFQSRRPNTSFCFLDIRSPGLGDTAMYLCATRRIAPQETQYFGPGTRLLVL.

With respect to this clone: At one end the junction does not follow the germline gene, possibly because of a read error. This CDR3 reads CASSLFPPWSLHF. The CDR3 DNA follows: TGTGCCAGCAGTTTATTTCCCCCTTGGTCCTTGCACTTC. The rearrangement uses TRBV27 and TRBJ2-7; D uncertain. The CDR3 is made up of 13 amino acids. CDR1 and CDR2 (germline): MNHEY, SMNVEV (reference sequence).

CDR3 in amino acids: CASSIDGRSYSPEAFF. CDR3 DNA: TGTGCCAGCAGTATCGACGGACGGTCGTACTCACCTGAAGCTTTCTTT. The chain carries TRBV5-5 and TRBJ1-1; D gene ambiguous. The CDR3 extends over 16 amino acids. Trimming removed 5 bases at V and 6 bases at J, with 23 bases between. Germline lookup yields CDR1 SGHKS and CDR2 YYEKEE (reference sequence). The full variable domain, with the rest looked up from reference TRBV5-5 and TRBJ1-1, is DAGVTQSPTHLIKTRGQQVTLRCSPISGHKSVSWYQQVLGQGPQFIFQYYEKEERGRGNFPDRFSARQFPNYSSELNVNALLLGDSALYLCASSIDGRSYSPEAFFGQGTRLTVV.

The chain recombines TRBV5-7 with TRBJ2-7; D not resolved. TRBV5-7 is an ORF, and what it does is uncertain. The CDR3 is made up of 12 amino acids. Trimming shortened V by 10 bases and J by 2 bases, and 13 bases separated the two germline ends. CDR3 nucleotide sequence: TGTGCCCCTGTTCACTGTCCCTACGAGCAGTACTTC. Translation gives CAPVHCPYEQYF.

The CDR3 DNA sequence: TGTGCCATCAGTCAAACAGATACGCAGTATTTT. Protein: CAISQTDTQYF. The chain employs TRBV10-3 and TRBJ2-3; D unresolved. The V gene lost 5 bases and the J gene lost 3 bases, with 3 bases spanning the gap. The CDR3 is 11 residues long. Germline CDR1 ENHRY, CDR2 SYGVKD.

Points on this clone: Different DNA sequences within this sample yield the same CDR3. V gene TRBV25-1 combines with J gene TRBJ1-2; D gene unclear. Germline lookup yields CDR1 MGHDK and CDR2 SYGVNS. This CDR3 is built from 18 residues. Trimming pared 3 bases from V and 0 bases from J, leaving 20 bases between. The CDR3 sequence: CASSEGGRQNDANYGYTF. Here the CDR3 DNA reads TGTGCCAGCAGTGAGGGAGGCAGGCAGAACGACGCTAACTATGGCTACACCTTC.

As concerns this clone: The same CDR3 is also encoded by other DNA sequences in this sample. The V gene is TRBV5-1, the J gene TRBJ2-7; 7 positions agree with TRBD1. The V gene end was trimmed by 0 bases and the J gene end by 1 base; junction bases not matched to a gene: 1. CDR1 is SGHRS and CDR2 is YFSETQ in the germline V gene. This CDR3 has 14 residues. CDR3 nucleotide sequence: TGCGCCAGCAGCTTGGGACAGGGTTCCTACGAGCAGTACTTC. Encoded protein: CASSLGQGSYEQYF. The whole variable domain, filled in from reference TRBV5-1 and TRBJ2-7, reads KAGVTQTPRYLIKTRGQQVTLSCSPISGHRSVSWYQQTPGQGLQFLFEYFSETQRNKGNFPGRFSGRQFSNSRSEMNVSTLELGDSALYLCASSLGQGSYEQYFGPGTRLTVT.

This clone is a singleton in its sample. The same CDR3 can be traced to other DNA sequences in this sample. The rearrangement joins TRBV19 to TRBJ1-1; TRBD1 might be the D (5 bases). Trimming cost V 3 bases and J 1 base, with 9 bases left between them. Germline V CDR1 and CDR2: LNHDA, SQIVND (reference sequence). This CDR3 is built from 14 residues. CDR3 protein: CASSMGRENTEAFF. In DNA, the CDR3 is TGTGCCAGTAGTATGGGCAGGGAGAACACTGAAGCTTTCTTT.

The V call is TRBV11-2, the J call TRBJ1-3; D possibly corresponds to TRBD1 (5 bases). This CDR3 is built from 17 residues. Germline-derived CDR1 and CDR2 are SGHAT and FQNNGV. Trimming took off 1 base at V and 0 bases at J, with 13 bases between the two ends. This chain's CDR3 is CASSLGPGPRSGNTIYF. The CDR3 DNA follows: TGTGCCAGCAGCTTAGGCCCGGGACCGCGCTCTGGAAACACCATATATTTT.

The rearrangement uses TRBV11-2 and TRBJ2-7, with 10 bases that match TRBD2. The V gene's germline CDR1 is SGHAT and CDR2 FQNNGV. The CDR3 spans 15 residues. Trimming cost V 2 bases and J 6 bases; bases outside gene matches: 7. The CDR3 sequence: CASSLLLAGTGEQYF. CDR3 in DNA: TGTGCCAGCAGCTTATTACTAGCGGGAACAGGCGAGCAGTACTTC. The entire variable domain, with the rest obtained from reference TRBV11-2 and TRBJ2-7, is as follows: EAGVAQSPRYKIIEKRQSVAFWCNPISGHATLYWYQQILGQGPKLLIQFQNNGVVDDSQLPKDRFSAERLKGVDSTLKIQPAKLEDSAVYLCASSLLLAGTGEQYFGPGTRLTVT.

J is TRBJ2-7 and V is TRBV30; 9 bases are shared with TRBD1. The germline gives CDR1 GTSNPN, CDR2 SVGIG (reference sequence). The trim removed 3 bases at V and 9 bases at J, leaving 18 bases unmatched. The length of the CDR3 is 16 residues. The CDR3 region is CAWRNRIRDRVSGQYF. The CDR3 DNA reads TGTGCCTGGAGAAACCGAATCCGGGACAGGGTCAGTGGGCAGTACTTC.

The chain carries TRBV27 and TRBJ2-5; unclear D gene. Trimming removed 0 bases at V and 2 bases at J, with 10 bases between. The germline gives CDR1 MNHEY, CDR2 SMNVEV (reference sequence). This CDR3 contains 15 residues. This CDR3 is CASSLSLAVQETQYF. Written as DNA, the CDR3 is TGTGCCAGCAGTTTATCTCTCGCAGTACAAGAGACCCAGTACTTC.

The chain is built from TRBV7-3 and TRBJ2-3, with 14 positions matching TRBD2. This CDR3 is 15 amino acids long. V was pared by 5 bases and J by 6 bases, with 4 bases of the junction left unmatched. The germline V gene encodes CDR1 SGHTA and CDR2 FQGTGA. The CDR3 protein is CASSHGTSGSDTQYF. The CDR3 region has the DNA TGTGCCAGCAGCCACGGGACTAGCGGGAGTGATACGCAGTATTTT.

The chain uses TRBV6-5 and TRBJ1-5, with D maybe TRBD1 (5 bases). This CDR3 has 13 amino acids. Trimming took off 7 bases at V and 1 base at J, with 8 bases between the two ends. In germline, CDR1 is MNHEY, CDR2 SVGAGI. The CDR3: CASNTGSNQPQHF. CDR3 bases: TGTGCCAGCAATACAGGAAGCAATCAGCCCCAGCATTTT.

The table lists this clone with a few counts. The CDR3 reads CASSPTRSTDTQYF. CDR3 coding DNA: TGTGCCAGCAGTCCGACTCGCAGCACAGATACGCAGTATTTT. The rearrangement uses TRBV28 and TRBJ2-3; D unresolved. V gave up 5 bases and J gave up 0 bases, with 9 bases separating them. The CDR3 is 14 residues long. Germline values: CDR1 MDHEN, CDR2 SYDVKM.

The V gene is TRBV7-9, the J gene TRBJ2-2; 11 positions agree with TRBD1. This CDR3 spans 17 amino acids. The trim removed 5 bases at V and 5 bases at J, leaving 10 bases unmatched. Germline V gene sequence: CDR1 SEHNR, CDR2 FQNEAQ (reference sequence). The DNA of the CDR3 is TGTGCCAGCAGCCCCACCGCGGGACAGGGGGTTACCGGGGAGCTGTTTTTT. This encodes CASSPTAGQGVTGELFF.

The rearrangement joins TRBV7-2 to TRBJ2-3; D is uncertain. The CDR3 is made up of 13 amino acids. Trimming removed 1 base from V and 4 bases from J, with 6 bases in between. Germline V gene data show CDR1 as SGHTA and CDR2 as FQGNSA. CDR3 DNA: TGTGCCAGCAGCTTAGAGGGTTCAGATACGCAGTATTTT. Protein sequence: CASSLEGSDTQYF.